Following are 3 T cell receptor beta chains from one sample sequenced in a study of tumor and adjacent non-tumor tissue in lung cancer. A modified ARM-PCR protocol with three rounds of nested PCR amplified TCRbeta. TCRdb used MiXCR to reprocess the multiplex PCR reads, holding one entry per CDR3 protein. The sample records about 200,000 distinct CDR3 sequences, 70% to 75% being singletons. This sample's RNA came from whole unsorted tissue. The material sequenced was lung tumor tissue. These receptor sequences come from a man between 60 and 75 years old with non-small cell lung cancer.

The chain is built from TRBV6-1 and TRBJ2-1; 8 positions match TRBD2. CDR3 length: 17 amino acids. The germline CDR1 and CDR2 sequences are MNHNS and SASEGT. The V gene end was trimmed by 3 bases and the J gene end by 8 bases; junction bases not matched to a gene: 15. The CDR3 DNA is TGTGCCAGCAGTGAGATCACGGGGGGGGCCACCCGCGATGAGCAGTTCTTC. Protein: CASSEITGGATRDEQFF.

This clonotype showed up just once. This sequence joins TRBV6-5 and TRBJ2-3, with unresolved D. Germline V gene sequence: CDR1 MNHEY, CDR2 SVGAGI. Trimming took 6 bases from V and 1 from J, leaving 14 bases between them. The CDR3 has 15 residues. CDR3 loop: CASRDKDGGTDTQYF. CDR3 nucleotide sequence: TGTGCCAGCAGAGACAAGGACGGAGGCACAGATACGCAGTATTTT.

About this clonotype itself: Given a much more abundant clone one base away, this may be a read error. The chain carries TRBV6-1 and TRBJ1-5; no definite D call. CDR1 and CDR2 from the germline V gene are MNHNS and SASEGT. The CDR3 loop spans 13 amino acids. V dropped 7 bases and J dropped 5 bases, with 12 bases sitting between them. CDR3 loop: CASTESLDQPQHF. The CDR3, as DNA: TGTGCCAGCACCGAGAGTCTCGATCAGCCCCAGCATTTT.